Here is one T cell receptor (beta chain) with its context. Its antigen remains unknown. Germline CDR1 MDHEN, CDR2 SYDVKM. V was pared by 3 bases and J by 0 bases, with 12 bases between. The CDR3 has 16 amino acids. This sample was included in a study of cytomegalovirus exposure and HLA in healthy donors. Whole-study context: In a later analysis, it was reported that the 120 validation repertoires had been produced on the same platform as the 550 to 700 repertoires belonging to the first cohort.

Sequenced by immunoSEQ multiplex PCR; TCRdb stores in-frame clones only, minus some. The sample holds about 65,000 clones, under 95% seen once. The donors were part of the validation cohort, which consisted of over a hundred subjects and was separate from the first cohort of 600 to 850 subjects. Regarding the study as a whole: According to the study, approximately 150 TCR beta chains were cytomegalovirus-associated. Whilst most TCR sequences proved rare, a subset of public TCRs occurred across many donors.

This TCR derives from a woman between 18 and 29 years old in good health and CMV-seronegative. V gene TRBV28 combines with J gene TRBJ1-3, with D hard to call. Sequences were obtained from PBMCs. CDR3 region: CASSFFYGLSGNTIYF. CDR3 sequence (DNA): TGTGCCAGCAGTTTTTTTTATGGCCTCTCTGGAAACACCATATATTTT.